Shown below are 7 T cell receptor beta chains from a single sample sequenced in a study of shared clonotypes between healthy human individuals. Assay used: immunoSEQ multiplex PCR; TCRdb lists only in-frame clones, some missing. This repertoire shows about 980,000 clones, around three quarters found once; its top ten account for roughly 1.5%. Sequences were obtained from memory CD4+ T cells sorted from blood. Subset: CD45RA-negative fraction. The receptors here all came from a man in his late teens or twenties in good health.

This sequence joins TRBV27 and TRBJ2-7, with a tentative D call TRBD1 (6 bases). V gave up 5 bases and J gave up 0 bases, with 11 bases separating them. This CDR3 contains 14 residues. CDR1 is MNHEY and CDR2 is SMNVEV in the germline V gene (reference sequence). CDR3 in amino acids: CASSPRTASYEQYF. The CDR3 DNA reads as TGTGCCAGCAGTCCCCGGACAGCCTCCTACGAGCAGTACTTC.

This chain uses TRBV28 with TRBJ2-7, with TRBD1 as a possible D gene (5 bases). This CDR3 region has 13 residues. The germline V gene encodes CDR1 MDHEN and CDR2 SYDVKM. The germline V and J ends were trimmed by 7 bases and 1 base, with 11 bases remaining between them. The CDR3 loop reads CASNPGQSYEQYF. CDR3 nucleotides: TGTGCCAGCAACCCCGGACAATCCTACGAGCAGTACTTC.

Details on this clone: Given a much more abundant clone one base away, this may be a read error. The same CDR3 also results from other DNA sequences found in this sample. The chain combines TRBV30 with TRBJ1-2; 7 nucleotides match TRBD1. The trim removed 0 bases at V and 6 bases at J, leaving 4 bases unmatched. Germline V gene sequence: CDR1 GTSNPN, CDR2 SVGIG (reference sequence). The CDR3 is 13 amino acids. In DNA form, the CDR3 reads TGTGCCTGGAGTGTACACAGGGGCGATGGCTACACCTTC. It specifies CAWSVHRGDGYTF.

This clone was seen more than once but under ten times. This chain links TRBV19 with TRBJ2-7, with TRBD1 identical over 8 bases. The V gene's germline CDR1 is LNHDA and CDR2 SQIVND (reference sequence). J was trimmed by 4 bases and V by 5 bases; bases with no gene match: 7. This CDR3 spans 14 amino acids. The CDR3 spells CASSLGQGRYEQYF. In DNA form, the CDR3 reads TGTGCCAGTAGTCTAGGACAGGGAAGGTACGAGCAGTACTTC.

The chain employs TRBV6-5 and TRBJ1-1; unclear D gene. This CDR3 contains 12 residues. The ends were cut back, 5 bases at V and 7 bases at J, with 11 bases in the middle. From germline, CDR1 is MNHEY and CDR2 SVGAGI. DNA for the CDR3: TGTGCCAGCAGTGAGGCGGCAGATGAAGCTTTCTTT. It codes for CASSEAADEAFF.

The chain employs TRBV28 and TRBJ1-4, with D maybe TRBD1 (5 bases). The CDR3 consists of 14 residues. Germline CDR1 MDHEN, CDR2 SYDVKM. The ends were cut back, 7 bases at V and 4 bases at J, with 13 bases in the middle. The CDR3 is CASTNGGGNEKLFF. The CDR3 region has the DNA TGTGCCAGCACCAATGGGGGGGGTAATGAAAAACTGTTTTTT.

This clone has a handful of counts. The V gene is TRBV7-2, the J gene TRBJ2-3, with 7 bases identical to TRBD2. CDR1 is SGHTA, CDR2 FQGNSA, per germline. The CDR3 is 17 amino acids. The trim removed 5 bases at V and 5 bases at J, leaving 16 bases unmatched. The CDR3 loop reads CASSPSSGIGWGDTQYF. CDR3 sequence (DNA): TGTGCCAGCAGCCCATCCAGCGGGATAGGTTGGGGAGATACGCAGTATTTT.